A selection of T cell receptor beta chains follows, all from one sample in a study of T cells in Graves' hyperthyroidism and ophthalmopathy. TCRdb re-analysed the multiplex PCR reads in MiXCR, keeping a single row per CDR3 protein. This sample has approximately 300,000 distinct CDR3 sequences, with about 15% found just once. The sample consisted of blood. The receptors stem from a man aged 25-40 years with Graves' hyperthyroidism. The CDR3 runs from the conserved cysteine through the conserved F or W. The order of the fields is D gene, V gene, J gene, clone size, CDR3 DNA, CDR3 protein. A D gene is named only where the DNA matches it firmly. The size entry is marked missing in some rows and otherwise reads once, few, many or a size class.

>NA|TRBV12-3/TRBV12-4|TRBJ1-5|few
TGTGCCAGCAGTTTAGGGGGGGGGAACAATCAGCCCCAGCATTTT
CASSLGGGNNQPQHF
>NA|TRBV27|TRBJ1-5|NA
TGTGCCAGCAGTTTAGGGGGTAGAAGCCCCATCTTGTCCCAGCATTTT
CASSLGGRSPILSQHF
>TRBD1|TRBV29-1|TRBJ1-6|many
TGCAGCGTTATGACAGGGTCAGTGGATTCACCCCTCCACTTT
CSVMTGSVDSPLHF
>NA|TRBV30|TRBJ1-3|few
TGTGCCTGGAGTGGATCGGCCCTCTCTGGAAACACCATACATTTT
CAWSGSALSGNTIHF
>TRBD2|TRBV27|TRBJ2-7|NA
TGTGCCAGCTCTACCAAATATAAGCGGGAGGTCTACGAGCAGTACTTC
CASSTKYKREVYEQYF
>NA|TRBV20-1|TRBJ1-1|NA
TGCAGTGCTTCCCAAAGGGGCTCAGAAATGAACACTGAAGCTTTCTTT
CSASQRGSEMNTEAFF
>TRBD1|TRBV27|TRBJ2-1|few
TGTGCCAGCAGTCCCTGGGACAGGGGAGGCAATGAGCAGTTCTTC
CASSPWDRGGNEQFF
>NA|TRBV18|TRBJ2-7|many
TGTGCCAGCTCCCGGGACGGCTCCTACGAGCAGTACTTC
CASSRDGSYEQYF
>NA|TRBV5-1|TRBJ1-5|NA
TGCGCCAGCAGCCGGGGGGAGGCGGGACTCAATCAGCCCCAGCATTTT
CASSRGEAGLNQPQHF
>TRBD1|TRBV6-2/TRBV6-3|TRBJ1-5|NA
TGTGCCACTATGGACAGGGGGCTTCAGCCCCAGCATTTT
CATMDRGLQPQHF
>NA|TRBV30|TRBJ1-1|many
TGTGCCTGGAGTGTACACGAGGGAGTAGCTTTCTTT
CAWSVHEGVAFF
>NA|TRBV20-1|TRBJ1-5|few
TGCAGTGCTAGAGGTGGGGGGCTAAATCAGCCCCAGCATTTT
CSARGGGLNQPQHF
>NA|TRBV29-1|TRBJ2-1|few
TGCTCCGTGGGGCGGACACACTCCTACAATGAGCAGTTCTTC
CSVGRTHSYNEQFF
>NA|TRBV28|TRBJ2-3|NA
TGTGCCAGCAGAGAAGGGCACCGGGGAGATACGCAGTATTTT
CASREGHRGDTQYF
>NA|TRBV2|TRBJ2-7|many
TGTGCCAGCAGTGAAGCGAATCGGCACTACGAGCAGTACTTC
CASSEANRHYEQYF
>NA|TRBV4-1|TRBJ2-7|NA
TGCGCCAGCAGCCAAGATACCTCCTCCTACGAGCAGTACTTC
CASSQDTSSYEQYF
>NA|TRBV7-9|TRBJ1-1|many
TGTGCCAGCACCCTAAACCGAAACACTGAAGCTTTCTTT
CASTLNRNTEAFF
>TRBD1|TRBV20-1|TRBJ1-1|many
TGCAGTGCTAGGCGGGACAGGGGGAGTACTGAAGCTTTCTTT
CSARRDRGSTEAFF
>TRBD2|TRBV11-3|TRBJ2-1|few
TGTGCCAGCAGCAGACCCGGGACTAGCGGCCACAATGAGCAGTTCTTC
CASSRPGTSGHNEQFF
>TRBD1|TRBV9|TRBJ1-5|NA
TGTGCCAGCAGCGTAGGACAGGGGGCTGGAGCCCAGCATTTT
CASSVGQGAGAQHF
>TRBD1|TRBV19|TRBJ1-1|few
TGTGCCAGTAGGGATTCAGGGGGAAACACTGAAGCTTTCTTT
CASRDSGGNTEAFF
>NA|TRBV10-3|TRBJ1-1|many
TGTGCCATCAGTGAGTTTCCCCCCCCTAACACTGAAGCTTTCTTT
CAISEFPPPNTEAFF
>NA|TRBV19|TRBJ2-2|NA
TGTGCCACTCCGGGACCTATGAACACCGGGGAGCTGTTTTTT
CATPGPMNTGELFF
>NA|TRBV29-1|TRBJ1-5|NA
TGCAGCGTATCACAGGGTGTTAGCAATCAGCCCCAGCATTTT
CSVSQGVSNQPQHF
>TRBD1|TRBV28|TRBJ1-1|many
TGTGCCAGCAGTTTAGGGGACAGGGGAACTGAAGCTTTCTTT
CASSLGDRGTEAFF
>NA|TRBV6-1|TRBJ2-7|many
TGTGCCAGCAGTGAATGGGGCTACGAGCAGTACTTC
CASSEWGYEQYF
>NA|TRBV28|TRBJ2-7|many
TGTGCCAGCAGTTTGGGGCAGACCTCCTACGAGCAGTACTTC
CASSLGQTSYEQYF
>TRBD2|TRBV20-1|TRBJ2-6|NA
TGCAGTGCTAGAGGGGGGGGTTCCCCTGGGGCCAACGTCCTGACTTTC
CSARGGGSPGANVLTF
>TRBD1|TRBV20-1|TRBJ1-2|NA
TGCAGTGCTAACCACAGGGGGCTTGGCTACACCTTC
CSANHRGLGYTF
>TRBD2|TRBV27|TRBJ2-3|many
TGTGCCAGCAGTTTACATCCGCTAGCGGGACCACTCACAGATACGCAGTATTTT
CASSLHPLAGPLTDTQYF
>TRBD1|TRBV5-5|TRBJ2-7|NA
TGTGCCAGCAACACAGTGGTGGACAGGGAACAGGACGAGCAGTACTTC
CASNTVVDREQDEQYF
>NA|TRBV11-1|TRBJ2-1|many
TGTGCCAGCAGCTTACACTATTCGTCCTACAATGAGCAGTTCTTC
CASSLHYSSYNEQFF
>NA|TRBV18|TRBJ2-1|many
TGTGCCAGCTCACCGCGACAGAATGAGCAGTTCTTC
CASSPRQNEQFF
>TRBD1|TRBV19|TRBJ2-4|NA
TGTGCCAGTAGTATAGACCGCGGACAGGGTTGGGGGATTCCCAAAAACATTCAGTACTTC
CASSIDRGQGWGIPKNIQYF
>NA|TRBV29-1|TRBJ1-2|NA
TGCAGCACCGGGGAGGACTATGGCTACACCTTC
CSTGEDYGYTF
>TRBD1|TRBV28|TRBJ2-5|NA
TGTGCCAGCAGTCCGGACAGGGCCCAGTACTTC
CASSPDRAQYF
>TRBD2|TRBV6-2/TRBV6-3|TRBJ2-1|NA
TGTGCCAGCAGTGACAAGCGGGGCCTGATGCCGCAGTTCTTC
CASSDKRGLMPQFF
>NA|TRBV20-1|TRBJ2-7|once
TGCAGTGCTAACCCACAAACCTACGAGCAGTACTTC
CSANPQTYEQYF
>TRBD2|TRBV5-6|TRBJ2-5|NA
TGTGCCAGCAGCTTGGGACTAGCGGGAGGCCAAGAGACCCAGTACTTC
CASSLGLAGGQETQYF
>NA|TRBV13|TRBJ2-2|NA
TGTGCCAGCAGCCACACCAGCGGGGAGCTGTTTTTT
CASSHTSGELFF
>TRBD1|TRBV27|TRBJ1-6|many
TGTGCCAGCAGTCCCCGGGACAGGGATAATTCACCCCTCCACTTT
CASSPRDRDNSPLHF
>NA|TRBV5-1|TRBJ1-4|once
TGCGCCAGCAGAAGCAGGACAAGTGAAAAACTGTTTTTT
CASRSRTSEKLFF
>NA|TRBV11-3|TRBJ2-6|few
TGTGCCAGCAGCTTAGATGTGGGGGCTGGGGCCAACGTCCTGACTTTC
CASSLDVGAGANVLTF
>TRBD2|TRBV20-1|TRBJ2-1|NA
TGCAGTGCTAAACCACCTAGCGGGAGGTACAATGAGCAGTTCTTC
CSAKPPSGRYNEQFF
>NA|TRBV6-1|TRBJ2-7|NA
TGTGCCAGCTATGCTCGGGGAGAGCAGTACTTC
CASYARGEQYF
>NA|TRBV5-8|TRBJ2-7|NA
TGTGCCAGCAGCCCTGGGACCCTCGAGCAGTACTTC
CASSPGTLEQYF
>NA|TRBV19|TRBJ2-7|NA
TGTGCCAGTAGTATAGAGGGGAACCTCTACGAGCAGTACTTC
CASSIEGNLYEQYF
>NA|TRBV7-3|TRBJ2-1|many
TGTGCCAGCAGCTTTCTCGGCAGTTACAATGAGCAGTTCTTC
CASSFLGSYNEQFF
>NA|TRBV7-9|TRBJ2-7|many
TGTGCCAGCTTTGCCTCAACCTACGAGCAGTACTTC
CASFASTYEQYF
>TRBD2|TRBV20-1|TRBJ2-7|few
TGCAGTGCTCACCGGACTAGCGGGACCTACGAGCAGTACTTC
CSAHRTSGTYEQYF
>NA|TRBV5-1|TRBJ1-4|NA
TGCGCCAGCAGCTCCTCCCTCAGCGCAGAAAAACTGTTTTTT
CASSSSLSAEKLFF